This T cell receptor beta chain is drawn from a study of molecular identifiers for immune sequencing clone quantification. For naive CD8 T cells, sorting used the CD8+CD4-CCR7+CD45RA+ phenotype. Findings of the study overall: With a barcode shared among identical TCR molecules, highly expanded clone sizes could be underestimated.

Turning to this clonotype: What it binds is unknown. A read error may explain this, as a much larger clone is one base away.

MiXCR was run by TCRdb on the PCR reads, yielding one entry per CDR3 protein. The table includes roughly 55,000 distinct CDR3 sequences, just over 35% detected once. Sample: naive CD8+ T cells from blood, with Jurkat cell RNA spiked in. Subset reported: FACS-sorted CD8+CD4-CCR7+CD45RA+ naive T cells. The TCR was taken from a human donor in good health. Some libraries in this study had Jurkat cell RNA spiked in.

The CDR3 loop is CASSEGMYEQYF. CDR3 bases: TGTGCCAGCAGTGAGGGGATGTACGAGCAGTACTTC. The genes are TRBV25-1 and TRBJ2-7; D uncertain. This CDR3 is built from 12 residues. Trimming pared 3 bases from V and 4 bases from J, leaving 7 bases between. Germline assignment: CDR1 MGHDK and CDR2 SYGVNS.